This T cell receptor (beta chain) was sequenced in a study of T cell clonotyping in hematopoietic cell transplantation. Profiled with immunoSEQ multiplex PCR; TCRdb holds only in-frame clones, not every one. The sample has some 49,000 clones, about nine tenths seen once; the top ten hold 5.9%. This clone was recorded once. V was pared by 5 bases and J by 3 bases, with 8 bases between. Per the germline V gene, CDR1 is MDHEN and CDR2 is SYDVKM. The CDR3 has 12 residues. The time point here: recipient sample about 28 days before transplant, after cytoreduction. V and J are TRBV28 and TRBJ2-7; D is ambiguous. Here the sequenced sample was peripheral blood mononuclear cells, taken before stem cell transplant. This sequence originates from a man in his sixties with biphenotypic leukemia. Some clones in this sample may be carry-over from other donors' samples. The CDR3 DNA reads as TGTGCCAGCAGTCTATACCGCTACGAGCAGTACTTC. Translation: CASSLYRYEQYF.